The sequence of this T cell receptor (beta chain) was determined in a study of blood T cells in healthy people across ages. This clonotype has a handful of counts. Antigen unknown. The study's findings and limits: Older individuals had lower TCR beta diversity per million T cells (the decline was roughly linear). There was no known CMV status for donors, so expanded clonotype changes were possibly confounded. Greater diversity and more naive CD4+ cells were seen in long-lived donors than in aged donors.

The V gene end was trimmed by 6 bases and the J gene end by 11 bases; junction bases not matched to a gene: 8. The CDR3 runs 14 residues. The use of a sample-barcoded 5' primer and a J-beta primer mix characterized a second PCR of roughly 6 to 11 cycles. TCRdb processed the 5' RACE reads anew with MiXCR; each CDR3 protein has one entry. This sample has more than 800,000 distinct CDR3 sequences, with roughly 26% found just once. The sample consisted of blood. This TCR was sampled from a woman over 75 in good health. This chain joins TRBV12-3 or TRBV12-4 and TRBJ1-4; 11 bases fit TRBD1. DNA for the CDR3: TGTGCCAGCAGCCCAGGACAGGGGGCTGTGAAACTGTTTTTT. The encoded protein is CASSPGQGAVKLFF.